This T cell receptor beta chain was captured by sequencing in a study of beta chain features in type 1 diabetes. Points from the study as a whole: Patients with Type 1 diabetes showed moderately but significantly shorter TCRB CDR3s in all four CD4+ subsets.

The CDR3 spans 13 residues. Germline CDR1 is SQVTM and CDR2 is ANQGSEA. The germline V and J ends were trimmed by 2 bases and 4 bases, with 11 bases remaining between them. Of note for this clone: As yet, its antigen is unknown. A far bigger clonotype differs at one base, so this is likely a read error.

Of the isolated RNA, all was reverse transcribed, and so the sequenced material was expressed TCRB transcripts. Here immunoSEQ multiplex PCR was the method, and the copy in TCRdb shows in-frame clones only, minus some. The table has 100,000 to 150,000 clones, approximately 15% seen once. The authors took one heparinised blood draw, averaging approximately 110 mL, from each donor. Post-sort purity exceeded 95% for all sorted populations. Sequencing was carried out using central memory CD4+ T cells from blood. The source is a man between 18 and 29 years old with type 1 diabetes. The chain recombines TRBV29-1 with TRBJ1-1; D gene unclear. The CDR3 spells CSVERVVGTEAFF. The DNA for the CDR3 is TGCAGCGTTGAACGGGTAGTGGGCACTGAAGCTTTCTTT.